This is a list of T cell receptor beta chains from one sample in a study of blood T cell repertoires in COVID-19. Only in-frame clones appear in the TCRdb table, and some are missing; sequencing was by immunoSEQ multiplex PCR. The sample has over 350,000 clones, 80% to 95% seen once. The sample comprised PBMCs or T cells enriched from blood (not recorded which). These receptors originate from a woman aged 40-49 years who had been exposed to COVID-19. Each CDR3 is given with its conserved first and last residue. The D gene is left open where the match is weak. Clone sizes are given selectively: once, few, many, or a class where the clone is expanded.

CDR3 | DNA | J | size | V | D
CASSYSSVNYGYTF | TGTGCCAGCAGTTACTCGTCCGTTAACTATGGCTACACCTTC | TRBJ1-2 | NA | TRBV6-2/TRBV6-3 | NA
CASSSRGGLNTEAFF | TGTGCCAGCAGCTCCCGGGGGGGTCTGAACACTGAAGCTTTCTTT | TRBJ1-1 | NA | TRBV7-8 | NA
CASSSSDRAPFEQYF | TGTGCCAGCAGTTCCTCGGACAGGGCGCCCTTCGAGCAGTACTTC | TRBJ2-7 | NA | TRBV27 | TRBD1
CASSLRSGGNEKLFF | TGCGCCAGCAGCTTGCGGTCCGGGGGTAATGAAAAACTGTTTTTT | TRBJ1-4 | NA | TRBV5-1 | NA
CASSLGLSYEQYF | TGTGCCAGCAGCTTGGGACTCTCCTACGAGCAGTACTTC | TRBJ2-7 | NA | TRBV14 | NA
CASRRTGDNEAFF | TGTGCCAGCAGACGAACAGGAGACAATGAAGCTTTCTTT | TRBJ1-1 | NA | TRBV12-3/TRBV12-4 | NA
CASSFDRASAEAFF | TGTGCCAGTAGTTTCGACAGGGCGTCGGCTGAAGCTTTCTTT | TRBJ1-1 | few | TRBV19 | TRBD1
CASGTSGSTDTQYF | TGTGCCAGCGGGACTAGCGGTAGCACAGATACGCAGTATTTT | TRBJ2-3 | NA | TRBV7-9 | TRBD2
CASSLSSGTEAFF | TGTGCCAGCAGTTTATCTAGTGGCACTGAAGCTTTCTTT | TRBJ1-1 | NA | TRBV12-3/TRBV12-4 | NA
CASRDTGAYYTQYF | TGTGCCAGCAGAGATACAGGGGCTTACTATACGCAGTATTTT | TRBJ2-3 | NA | TRBV2 | TRBD1
CASSSSPAGPNTEAFF | TGTGCCAGCAGCTCCTCCCCCGCGGGGCCGAACACTGAAGCTTTCTTT | TRBJ1-1 | once | TRBV7-6 | NA
CASSPGQSSYNEQFF | TGTGCCAGCTCACCTGGACAGAGCTCCTACAATGAGCAGTTCTTC | TRBJ2-1 | NA | TRBV18 | NA
CASSPRPGGNTGELFF | TGTGCCAGCTCACCACGACCAGGGGGGAACACCGGGGAGCTGTTTTTT | TRBJ2-2 | NA | TRBV18 | TRBD1
CASSSTGQVGNTIYF | TGTGCCAGCAGTTCCACCGGACAGGTCGGAAACACCATATATTTT | TRBJ1-3 | once | TRBV6-5 | TRBD1
CASSELGRPDTQYF | TGTGCCAGCAGTGAATTGGGGAGACCGGATACGCAGTATTTT | TRBJ2-3 | NA | TRBV25-1 | NA
CASSLGTGDNYGYTF | TGTGCCAGCAGCTTGGGGACAGGGGATAACTATGGCTACACCTTC | TRBJ1-2 | NA | TRBV7-8 | TRBD1
CASKPSGGRSYNEQFF | TGTGCCAGCAAACCTAGCGGGGGCCGATCCTACAATGAGCAGTTCTTC | TRBJ2-1 | NA | TRBV3-1/TRBV3-2 | TRBD2
CAWSEKRDHYEQYF | TGTGCCTGGAGTGAAAAGCGGGATCACTACGAGCAGTACTTC | TRBJ2-7 | NA | TRBV30 | TRBD2
CATSPGLREQYF | TGTGCCACCAGCCCGGGATTGCGGGAGCAGTACTTC | TRBJ2-7 | NA | TRBV15 | NA
CASSYSGTALETQYF | TGTGCCAGCAGTTATTCGGGGACAGCCCTCGAGACCCAGTACTTC | TRBJ2-5 | few | TRBV6-5 | TRBD1
CASELGQGRDYGYTF | TGTGCCAGCGAATTGGGACAGGGTCGTGACTATGGCTACACCTTC | TRBJ1-2 | once | TRBV5-6 | TRBD1
CASSYVAGGGYTF | TGTGCCAGCAGTTATGTTGCTGGCGGGGGCTACACCTTC | TRBJ1-2 | NA | TRBV12-3/TRBV12-4 | NA
CASSKTRHVASNTEAFF | TGTGCCAGCAGTAAAACTAGACACGTCGCCTCGAACACTGAAGCTTTCTTT | TRBJ1-1 | NA | TRBV28 | NA
CASSHLTGLGYTF | TGCGCCAGCAGCCACCTCACAGGGCTTGGCTACACCTTC | TRBJ1-2 | once | TRBV4-1 | NA
CASSLYRGGTEAFF | TGTGCCAGCAGCTTATATCGGGGGGGAACTGAAGCTTTCTTT | TRBJ1-1 | NA | TRBV5-6 | NA
CASGFSSTDTQYF | TGTGCCAGCGGCTTCTCTAGCACAGATACGCAGTATTTT | TRBJ2-3 | NA | TRBV2 | NA
CASSSRGVQPQHF | TGTGCCAGCAGCTCTCGGGGGGTACAGCCCCAGCATTTT | TRBJ1-5 | NA | TRBV9 | NA
CASSGTGEYAEAFF | TGTGCCAGCAGCGGAACAGGGGAATATGCTGAAGCTTTCTTT | TRBJ1-1 | NA | TRBV9 | TRBD1
CASSRDFSNQPQHF | TGTGCCAGCAGTAGGGACTTTAGCAATCAGCCCCAGCATTTT | TRBJ1-5 | NA | TRBV6-5 | NA
CASSERPAGRFETQYF | TGTGCCAGCAGTGAAAGGCCAGCGGGAAGATTTGAGACCCAGTACTTC | TRBJ2-5 | NA | TRBV25-1 | TRBD2
CASSDEGAGTGYEQYF | TGCGCCAGCAGCGACGAGGGGGCCGGCACAGGGTACGAGCAGTACTTC | TRBJ2-7 | many | TRBV5-1 | TRBD1